Listed below are T cell receptor beta chains from one sample, sequenced in a study of somatic mutations in cytotoxic T cells in rheumatoid arthritis. TCRdb keeps only in-frame clones here, not all; method: immunoSEQ multiplex PCR. The sample yields 15,000 to 20,000 clones, roughly 77% seen once. Material for sequencing was CD8+ T cells sorted from blood. These receptors were taken from an adult with rheumatoid arthritis. CDR3s include the opening cysteine and the closing phenylalanine or tryptophan. A D gene is named only where the DNA matches it firmly. The size entry is marked missing in some rows and otherwise reads once, few, many or a size class.

clone_size: -
cdr3_length: 15
d_call: -
j_call: TRBJ1-3
v_call: TRBV5-5
cdr3_aa: CASSPGPNSGNTIYF
cdr3_nt: TGTGCCAGCAGCCCGGGACCGAACTCTGGAAACACCATATATTTT

clone_size: -
cdr3_length: 14
d_call: TRBD2
j_call: TRBJ2-7
v_call: TRBV7-8
cdr3_aa: CASSLGAGGPEQYF
cdr3_nt: TGTGCCAGCAGCTTGGGAGCGGGGGGGCCCGAGCAGTACTTC

clone_size: few
cdr3_length: 17
d_call: -
j_call: TRBJ1-6
v_call: TRBV27
cdr3_aa: CASSPTVVGAIYSPLHF
cdr3_nt: TGTGCCAGCAGTCCGACGGTCGTGGGGGCGATTTACTCACCCCTCCACTTT

clone_size: -
cdr3_length: 16
d_call: -
j_call: TRBJ2-6
v_call: TRBV19
cdr3_aa: CASSIDKGSGANVLTF
cdr3_nt: TGTGCCAGTAGTATAGATAAGGGCTCTGGGGCCAACGTCCTGACTTTC

clone_size: -
cdr3_length: 15
d_call: -
j_call: TRBJ2-1
v_call: TRBV29-1
cdr3_aa: CSVVLVSPLNNEQFF
cdr3_nt: TGCAGCGTTGTTTTGGTCAGCCCCCTCAACAATGAGCAGTTCTTC

clone_size: once
cdr3_length: 10
d_call: -
j_call: TRBJ1-2
v_call: TRBV5-3
cdr3_aa: CARSFSNYTF
cdr3_nt: TGTGCCAGAAGCTTCAGTAATTACACCTTC

clone_size: -
cdr3_length: 13
d_call: -
j_call: TRBJ1-2
v_call: TRBV29-1
cdr3_aa: CSVRPTANYGYTF
cdr3_nt: TGCAGCGTTAGACCGACAGCTAACTATGGCTACACCTTC

clone_size: -
cdr3_length: 15
d_call: TRBD2
j_call: TRBJ2-7
v_call: TRBV6-4
cdr3_aa: CASSEEGGGAYEQYF
cdr3_nt: TGTGCCAGCAGTGAAGAAGGCGGGGGGGCCTACGAGCAGTACTTC

clone_size: -
cdr3_length: 17
d_call: -
j_call: TRBJ2-2
v_call: TRBV27
cdr3_aa: CASSPFGQSANTGELFF
cdr3_nt: TGTGCCAGCAGCCCCTTTGGACAGTCAGCGAACACCGGGGAGCTGTTTTTT

clone_size: -
cdr3_length: 13
d_call: -
j_call: TRBJ2-1
v_call: TRBV28
cdr3_aa: CATTGRARPMQFF
cdr3_nt: TGTGCCACTACGGGACGAGCTCGTCCGATGCAGTTCTTC

clone_size: -
cdr3_length: 14
d_call: TRBD1
j_call: TRBJ2-7
v_call: TRBV28
cdr3_aa: CASSLGTGSYEQYF
cdr3_nt: TGTGCCAGCAGTTTAGGGACAGGTTCCTACGAGCAGTACTTC

clone_size: -
cdr3_length: 15
d_call: -
j_call: TRBJ1-4
v_call: TRBV15
cdr3_aa: CATSRGREGNEKLFF
cdr3_nt: TGTGCCACCAGCAGAGGAAGGGAGGGTAATGAAAAACTGTTTTTT

clone_size: -
cdr3_length: 16
d_call: TRBD2
j_call: TRBJ2-5
v_call: TRBV5-5
cdr3_aa: CASSLELAGVQETQYF
cdr3_nt: TGTGCCAGCAGCTTGGAACTAGCGGGGGTACAAGAGACCCAGTACTTC

clone_size: -
cdr3_length: 15
d_call: -
j_call: TRBJ1-1
v_call: TRBV25-1
cdr3_aa: CASSANFIGGTEAFF
cdr3_nt: TGTGCCAGCAGCGCCAACTTCATAGGAGGCACTGAAGCTTTCTTT

clone_size: -
cdr3_length: 17
d_call: TRBD1
j_call: TRBJ1-5
v_call: TRBV28
cdr3_aa: CASSSRRTGGESQPQHF
cdr3_nt: TGTGCCAGCAGTTCCCGTAGGACAGGGGGCGAGAGTCAGCCCCAGCATTTT

clone_size: -
cdr3_length: 15
d_call: -
j_call: TRBJ2-7
v_call: TRBV5-6
cdr3_aa: CASSLVVRGVDEQYF
cdr3_nt: TGTGCCAGCAGCTTGGTGGTCCGGGGTGTAGATGAGCAGTACTTC

clone_size: -
cdr3_length: 16
d_call: -
j_call: TRBJ1-5
v_call: TRBV2
cdr3_aa: CASSKGGERHNQPQHF
cdr3_nt: TGTGCCAGCAGTAAGGGGGGGGAGCGGCACAATCAGCCCCAGCATTTT

clone_size: -
cdr3_length: 13
d_call: -
j_call: TRBJ1-4
v_call: TRBV12-5
cdr3_aa: CASGPSQEEKLFF
cdr3_nt: TGTGCTAGTGGTCCCTCACAGGAAGAAAAACTGTTTTTT

clone_size: -
cdr3_length: 16
d_call: TRBD2
j_call: TRBJ2-1
v_call: TRBV27
cdr3_aa: CASSLRASGAYNEQFF
cdr3_nt: TGTGCCAGCAGTTTAAGGGCTAGCGGGGCCTACAATGAGCAGTTCTTC

clone_size: -
cdr3_length: 14
d_call: TRBD1
j_call: TRBJ2-3
v_call: TRBV5-1
cdr3_aa: CASSSDRAADTQYF
cdr3_nt: TGCGCCAGCAGCTCGGACAGGGCCGCAGATACGCAGTATTTT

clone_size: few
cdr3_length: 15
d_call: TRBD2
j_call: TRBJ2-3
v_call: TRBV6-4
cdr3_aa: CASSDSSGGTDTQYF
cdr3_nt: TGTGCCAGCAGTGACTCTAGCGGGGGCACAGATACGCAGTATTTT

clone_size: few
cdr3_length: 11
d_call: -
j_call: TRBJ1-1
v_call: TRBV29-1
cdr3_aa: CSVEVLQGRVF
cdr3_nt: TGCAGCGTTGAAGTTTTGCAGGGGAGGGTCTTT

clone_size: -
cdr3_length: 13
d_call: TRBD1
j_call: TRBJ1-2
v_call: TRBV5-5
cdr3_aa: CASSREGAYGYTF
cdr3_nt: TGTGCCAGCAGCAGAGAGGGGGCTTATGGCTACACCTTC

clone_size: -
cdr3_length: 16
d_call: -
j_call: TRBJ2-1
v_call: TRBV5-1
cdr3_aa: CASSLVGSGSANEQFF
cdr3_nt: TGCGCCAGCAGCTTGGTAGGGTCAGGGTCGGCCAATGAGCAGTTCTTC

clone_size: -
cdr3_length: 14
d_call: -
j_call: TRBJ2-7
v_call: TRBV5-1
cdr3_aa: CASSSGVGAYEQYF
cdr3_nt: TGCGCCAGCAGCTCTGGCGTGGGAGCCTACGAGCAGTACTTC

clone_size: -
cdr3_length: 14
d_call: -
j_call: TRBJ1-1
v_call: TRBV7-9
cdr3_aa: CASSLVLLGVEAFF
cdr3_nt: TGTGCCAGCAGCTTAGTTCTCCTGGGGGTCGAAGCTTTCTTT

clone_size: -
cdr3_length: 16
d_call: TRBD1
j_call: TRBJ2-3
v_call: TRBV5-8
cdr3_aa: CASSFTGGTSTDTQYF
cdr3_nt: TGTGCCAGCAGCTTTACAGGGGGGACTAGCACAGATACGCAGTATTTT

clone_size: -
cdr3_length: 16
d_call: TRBD1
j_call: TRBJ2-1
v_call: TRBV27
cdr3_aa: CASSFSQGTSYNEQFF
cdr3_nt: TGTGCCAGCAGTTTTTCACAGGGGACCTCCTACAATGAGCAGTTCTTC

clone_size: -
cdr3_length: 15
d_call: TRBD2
j_call: TRBJ2-3
v_call: TRBV6-4
cdr3_aa: CASSLTSGGTDTQYF
cdr3_nt: TGTGCCAGCAGTCTCACTAGCGGGGGCACAGATACGCAGTATTTT

clone_size: -
cdr3_length: 14
d_call: TRBD1
j_call: TRBJ2-5
v_call: TRBV5-6
cdr3_aa: CASSSSGGEETQYF
cdr3_nt: TGTGCCAGCAGCTCCTCAGGGGGAGAAGAGACCCAGTACTTC

clone_size: few
cdr3_length: 14
d_call: -
j_call: TRBJ1-5
v_call: TRBV6-1
cdr3_aa: CASSGDTVNQPQHF
cdr3_nt: TGTGCCAGCAGTGGGGACACTGTTAATCAGCCCCAGCATTTT

clone_size: -
cdr3_length: 17
d_call: TRBD2
j_call: TRBJ2-2
v_call: TRBV2
cdr3_aa: CASTSGLAGGPTGELFF
cdr3_nt: TGTGCCAGCACCTCGGGACTAGCGGGGGGGCCCACCGGGGAGCTGTTTTTT

clone_size: -
cdr3_length: 16
d_call: TRBD1
j_call: TRBJ2-7
v_call: TRBV15
cdr3_aa: CATSSRQGMSSREQYF
cdr3_nt: TGTGCCACCAGCAGCCGACAGGGAATGAGCTCTCGGGAGCAGTACTTC

clone_size: -
cdr3_length: 19
d_call: -
j_call: TRBJ2-2
v_call: TRBV7-6
cdr3_aa: CASSLDWLWRGPNTGELFF
cdr3_nt: TGTGCCAGCAGCTTAGATTGGCTGTGGCGGGGGCCCAACACCGGGGAGCTGTTTTTT

clone_size: -
cdr3_length: 15
d_call: -
j_call: TRBJ1-5
v_call: TRBV5-4
cdr3_aa: CASSEGYGSNQPQHF
cdr3_nt: TGTGCCAGCAGCGAGGGGTACGGTAGCAATCAGCCCCAGCATTTT

clone_size: -
cdr3_length: 14
d_call: TRBD1
j_call: TRBJ1-4
v_call: TRBV27
cdr3_aa: CASSLDRGREKLFF
cdr3_nt: TGTGCCAGCAGTTTAGACAGGGGGCGAGAAAAACTGTTTTTT

clone_size: -
cdr3_length: 16
d_call: -
j_call: TRBJ2-1
v_call: TRBV7-8
cdr3_aa: CASSSQDTTGDNEQFF
cdr3_nt: TGTGCCAGCAGCTCGCAAGACACTACTGGGGACAATGAGCAGTTCTTC

clone_size: -
cdr3_length: 12
d_call: TRBD2
j_call: TRBJ2-7
v_call: TRBV6-5
cdr3_aa: CAHGGETYEQYF
cdr3_nt: TGTGCCCACGGGGGGGAAACTTACGAGCAGTACTTC

clone_size: -
cdr3_length: 14
d_call: -
j_call: TRBJ2-3
v_call: TRBV19
cdr3_aa: CASSIGRELDTQYF
cdr3_nt: TGTGCCAGTAGTATTGGCAGGGAATTGGATACGCAGTATTTT

clone_size: -
cdr3_length: 13
d_call: -
j_call: TRBJ1-1
v_call: TRBV12-5
cdr3_aa: CASGLEGGTEAFF
cdr3_nt: TGTGCTAGTGGTTTGGAGGGGGGCACTGAAGCTTTCTTT

clone_size: -
cdr3_length: 15
d_call: -
j_call: TRBJ1-5
v_call: TRBV4-1
cdr3_aa: CASSRALGSDQPQHF
cdr3_nt: TGCGCCAGCAGCCGGGCACTAGGGTCTGATCAGCCCCAGCATTTT

clone_size: -
cdr3_length: 15
d_call: -
j_call: TRBJ2-7
v_call: TRBV6-5
cdr3_aa: CASSYGDSARDEQYF
cdr3_nt: TGTGCCAGCAGTTACGGTGACTCAGCACGCGACGAGCAGTACTTC

clone_size: -
cdr3_length: 17
d_call: TRBD1
j_call: TRBJ1-5
v_call: TRBV6-1
cdr3_aa: CASSEARGGVQNQPQHF
cdr3_nt: TGTGCCAGCAGTGAAGCAAGAGGGGGCGTTCAGAATCAGCCCCAGCATTTT

clone_size: -
cdr3_length: 13
d_call: TRBD1
j_call: TRBJ1-1
v_call: TRBV6-6
cdr3_aa: CASRDRVNTEAFF
cdr3_nt: TGTGCCAGCCGCGACAGGGTGAACACTGAAGCTTTCTTT

clone_size: -
cdr3_length: 15
d_call: TRBD1
j_call: TRBJ2-2
v_call: TRBV6-1
cdr3_aa: CASPTGTGPTGELFF
cdr3_nt: TGTGCCAGCCCCACCGGGACAGGGCCCACCGGGGAGCTGTTTTTT

clone_size: -
cdr3_length: 15
d_call: TRBD2
j_call: TRBJ2-1
v_call: TRBV6-6
cdr3_aa: CASSLRLAGNNEQFF
cdr3_nt: TGTGCCAGCAGCCTCCGACTAGCGGGGAACAATGAGCAGTTCTTC

clone_size: -
cdr3_length: 17
d_call: -
j_call: TRBJ1-4
v_call: TRBV5-1
cdr3_aa: CASSLEGRTATNEKLFF
cdr3_nt: TGCGCCAGCAGCTTGGAAGGGCGGACGGCAACTAATGAAAAACTGTTTTTT

clone_size: -
cdr3_length: 15
d_call: -
j_call: TRBJ1-5
v_call: TRBV4-1
cdr3_aa: CASSQGRDSNQPQHF
cdr3_nt: TGCGCCAGCAGCCAAGGCAGGGATAGCAATCAGCCCCAGCATTTT

clone_size: -
cdr3_length: 16
d_call: TRBD1
j_call: TRBJ2-5
v_call: TRBV19
cdr3_aa: CASSSTGGRGQETQYF
cdr3_nt: TGTGCCAGTAGTTCTACAGGGGGCCGCGGTCAAGAGACCCAGTACTTC

clone_size: -
cdr3_length: 16
d_call: -
j_call: TRBJ1-2
v_call: TRBV19
cdr3_aa: CASWGNTAGYANGYTF
cdr3_nt: TGTGCCAGTTGGGGAAATACGGCAGGGTACGCTAATGGCTACACCTTC

clone_size: -
cdr3_length: 16
d_call: TRBD2
j_call: TRBJ2-7
v_call: TRBV5-1
cdr3_aa: CASSLGTSGVSYEQYF
cdr3_nt: TGCGCCAGCAGCTTGGGGACTAGCGGGGTCTCCTACGAGCAGTACTTC

clone_size: -
cdr3_length: 15
d_call: TRBD1
j_call: TRBJ2-7
v_call: TRBV27
cdr3_aa: CASSHFRGPPYEQYF
cdr3_nt: TGTGCCAGCAGCCACTTTAGGGGGCCCCCCTACGAGCAGTACTTC

clone_size: -
cdr3_length: 12
d_call: -
j_call: TRBJ1-5
v_call: TRBV30
cdr3_aa: CAWSVMDQPQHF
cdr3_nt: TGTGCCTGGAGTGTAATGGATCAGCCCCAGCATTTT

clone_size: few
cdr3_length: 15
d_call: -
j_call: TRBJ1-2
v_call: TRBV5-1
cdr3_aa: CASSWGWDQNYGYTF
cdr3_nt: TGCGCCAGCAGCTGGGGCTGGGATCAGAACTATGGCTACACCTTC